This is a list of T cell receptor beta chains from one sample in a study of CD8+CD57+ T cells in acquired aplastic anemia. TCRdb re-derived calls from the reads in MiXCR, one entry per CDR3 protein. The sample includes around 290,000 distinct CDR3 sequences, about 50% of them seen just once. The sample consisted of sorted CD4+, CD8+, or CD8+CD57+ T cells (not recorded which) from PBMCs. These receptors were obtained from a human donor with aplastic anemia. CDR3s include the opening cysteine and the closing phenylalanine or tryptophan. D genes are given only for firm matches. Where a row states a size, it is once, few, many or the class of an expanded clone; other rows omit it.

J gene,clone size,D gene,V gene,CDR3 DNA,CDR3 protein
TRBJ1-6,.,.,TRBV6-1,TGTGCCAGCAGTGAAGCAGGGGGAAATTCACCCCTCCACTTT,CASSEAGGNSPLHF
TRBJ2-5,many,.,TRBV2,TGTGCCAGCAGGACCCAGGAGGGGGGCCAAGAGACCCAGTACTTC,CASRTQEGGQETQYF
TRBJ2-7,many,.,TRBV5-5,TGTGCCAGCAGCTCTCAGCTGCCCTACGAGCAGTACTTC,CASSSQLPYEQYF
TRBJ2-1,.,TRBD2,TRBV3-1,TGTGCCAGCAGCCAATGGACTAGCGGGAGGAATGAGCAGTTCTTC,CASSQWTSGRNEQFF
TRBJ2-5,.,TRBD2,TRBV29-1,TGCAGCGTCGATAGCGGGGGGGCCGGGGAGACCCAGTACTTC,CSVDSGGAGETQYF
TRBJ2-5,.,.,TRBV9,TGTGCCAGCAGGGACGAGATTCAAGAGACCCAGTACTTC,CASRDEIQETQYF
TRBJ1-6,.,TRBD1,TRBV5-1,TGCGCCAGCAGCGCGGGGACAGCGGATTCACCCCTCCACTTT,CASSAGTADSPLHF
TRBJ2-3,many,.,TRBV12-3/TRBV12-4,TGTGCCAGCAGCACTCGAGGTCCAGATACGCAGTATTTT,CASSTRGPDTQYF
TRBJ1-3,.,.,TRBV7-2,TGTGCCAGCAGCTTAGTTCTTCAGGGCTTTGGAAACACCATATATTTT,CASSLVLQGFGNTIYF
TRBJ1-5,.,.,TRBV9,TGTGCCAGCAGCGTACGATACCGCAGGATGATCTATAGCAATCAGCCCCATCATTTT,CASSVRYRRMIYSNQPHHF
TRBJ1-2,.,TRBD1,TRBV20-1,TGCAGTGTTCCGACAGGGGGGATTGGAAACACCTTC,CSVPTGGIGNTF
TRBJ1-6,.,TRBD1,TRBV5-4,TGTGCCAGCAGCGGGGGGGTGACAGGGGCTTCACCCCTCCACTTT,CASSGGVTGASPLHF
TRBJ2-7,.,.,TRBV7-9,TGTGCCAGCAGCTATCGTGATTGGGAGCAGTACTTC,CASSYRDWEQYF
TRBJ1-2,many,TRBD1,TRBV6-1,TGTGCCAGCAGTGAACCAGGGACAGGGGCATATGGCTACACCTTC,CASSEPGTGAYGYTF
TRBJ2-1,.,TRBD2,TRBV2,TGTGCCAGCAGTCCCGGGACTAGCAGCAATGAGCAGTTCTTC,CASSPGTSSNEQFF
TRBJ2-3,many,.,TRBV7-2,TGTGCCAGCAGCGCCGTTCCACGAGATACGCAGTATTTT,CASSAVPRDTQYF
TRBJ2-1,few,TRBD1,TRBV24-1,TGTGCCACCAGAGGGGACAGGGTGACGGGTAGCTCCTACAATGAGCAGTTCTTC,CATRGDRVTGSSYNEQFF
TRBJ2-7,.,TRBD2,TRBV20-1,TGCAGTGCTCTTACTAGCGGGAACTCCTACGAGCAGTACTTC,CSALTSGNSYEQYF
TRBJ2-7,.,.,TRBV14,TGTGCCAGCAGCCTCAGGGGAGCCTACGAGCAGTACTTC,CASSLRGAYEQYF
TRBJ1-5,.,.,TRBV7-9,TGTGCCAGCAGCCCTGCTAGCAATCAGCCCCAGCATTTT,CASSPASNQPQHF
TRBJ2-1,.,.,TRBV11-2,TGTGCCAGCAGCTTAGCAGGGGGGCCGGGGAATGAGCAGTTCTTC,CASSLAGGPGNEQFF
TRBJ2-5,.,TRBD2,TRBV6-4,TGTGCCAGCAGTGGGACTAGCGGGGGGCAAGAGACCCAGTACTTC,CASSGTSGGQETQYF
TRBJ2-6,.,.,TRBV29-1,TGCAGCGCGCAAGAGAACACTGGGGCCAACGTCCTGACTTTC,CSAQENTGANVLTF
TRBJ1-6,.,.,TRBV20-1,TGCAGTGCTACGGACACCCTGAATTCACCCCTCCACTTT,CSATDTLNSPLHF
TRBJ2-1,.,.,TRBV9,TGTGCCAGCAGCGTAGTGGGTAGTGAGCAGTTCTTC,CASSVVGSEQFF
TRBJ2-3,.,TRBD1,TRBV19,TGTGCCAGTAGTATATTCTATGTAACCGACAGGGGCACAGATACGCAGTATTTT,CASSIFYVTDRGTDTQYF
TRBJ2-3,.,.,TRBV5-1,TGCGCCAGCAGCACCGGGGCCGGGGGCACAGATACGCAGTATTTT,CASSTGAGGTDTQYF
TRBJ2-7,.,.,TRBV10-1,TGCGCCAGCAGTGGAGGGCCGAGCTCCTACGAGCAGTACTTC,CASSGGPSSYEQYF
TRBJ2-7,.,TRBD1,TRBV7-2,TGTGCCAGCAGCTTACGTACCGGGACAGGGTTTGTCGAGCAGTACTTC,CASSLRTGTGFVEQYF
TRBJ2-7,.,TRBD1,TRBV12-3/TRBV12-4,TGTGCCAGCAGTGCCGGGACAGGGGAACAGTACTTC,CASSAGTGEQYF
TRBJ1-6,many,TRBD1,TRBV7-8,TGTGCCAGCAGCTTTATCGGACAGGGCGGATCACCCCTCCACTTT,CASSFIGQGGSPLHF